This TCR beta chain was captured by sequencing in a study of cytomegalovirus exposure and HLA in healthy donors. CDR1 is SGHNT and CDR2 is YENEEA in the germline V gene. The trim removed 7 bases at V and 9 bases at J, leaving 12 bases unmatched. The CDR3 totals 14 residues. The data were produced by immunoSEQ multiplex PCR, yet TCRdb's version contains in-frame clones alone and is incomplete. The table has over 200,000 clones, 88% seen once. Sequencing used PBMCs. V gene TRBV11-3 combines with J gene TRBJ2-1, with 7 positions matching TRBD2. The TCR was taken from a woman under 30 in good health and CMV-seronegative. The CDR3 protein is CASISSRLAVEQFF. The CDR3 DNA is TGTGCCAGCATCTCTAGCAGACTAGCCGTTGAGCAGTTCTTC.